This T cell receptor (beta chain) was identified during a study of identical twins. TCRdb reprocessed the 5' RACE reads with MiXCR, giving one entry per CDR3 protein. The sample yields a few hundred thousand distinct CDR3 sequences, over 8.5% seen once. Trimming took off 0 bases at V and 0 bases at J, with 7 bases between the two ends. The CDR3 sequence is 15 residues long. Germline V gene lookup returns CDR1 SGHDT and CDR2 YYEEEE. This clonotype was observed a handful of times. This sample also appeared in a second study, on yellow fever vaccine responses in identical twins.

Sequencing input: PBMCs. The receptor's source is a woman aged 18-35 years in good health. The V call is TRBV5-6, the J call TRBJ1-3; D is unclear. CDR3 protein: CASSLGWYSGNTIYF. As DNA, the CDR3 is TGTGCCAGCAGCTTGGGATGGTACTCTGGAAACACCATATATTTT.